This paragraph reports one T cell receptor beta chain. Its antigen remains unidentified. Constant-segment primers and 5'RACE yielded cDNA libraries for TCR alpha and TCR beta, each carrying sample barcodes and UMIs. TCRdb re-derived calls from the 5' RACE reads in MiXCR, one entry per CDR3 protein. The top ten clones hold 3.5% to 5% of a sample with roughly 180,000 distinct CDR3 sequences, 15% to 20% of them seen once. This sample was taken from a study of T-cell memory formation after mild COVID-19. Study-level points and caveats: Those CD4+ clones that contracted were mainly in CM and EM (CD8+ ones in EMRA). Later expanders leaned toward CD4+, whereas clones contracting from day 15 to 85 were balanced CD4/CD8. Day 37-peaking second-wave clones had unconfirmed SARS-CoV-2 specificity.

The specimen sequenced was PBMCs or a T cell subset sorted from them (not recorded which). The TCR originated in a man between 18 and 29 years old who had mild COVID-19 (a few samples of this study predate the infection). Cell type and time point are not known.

The CDR3 sequence is CASSFRSGTLLSGNTIYF. CDR3 DNA: TGTGCCAGCAGCTTCCGCTCAGGCACTCTACTCTCTGGAAACACCATATATTTT. The V call is TRBV7-9, the J call TRBJ1-3; no clear D gene. With 3 bases removed from V and 0 bases from J, the gap between germline ends came to 18 bases. The CDR3 runs 18 residues. The germline CDR1 and CDR2 sequences are SEHNR and FQNEAQ (reference sequence).